This TCR beta chain is from a study of T cell responses to AZD1222 COVID-19 vaccine (dated by TCRdb to the early 2020s). For the wider study: Because spike-specific TCR depth and breadth did not differ between the two schedules, AZD1222 recipients who got a second dose at roughly 4 weeks were pooled with those who got a second dose at roughly 12 weeks. TCR sequencing was performed for more than 230 trial participants, of whom around 200 were given two doses of AZD1222 and 26 were given two doses of MenACWY control vaccine. Trial participants were enrolled into age subgroups of 18-55, 56-69 and 70-plus years, which contained roughly 150, 30 and 60 TCR-sequenced participants, respectively.

In light of the paper, this sample's time point label describes: baseline before first vaccination. Samples from vaccinated people were obtained from the UK trials COV001 and COV002, which included a single-blind randomized controlled phase 2/3 trial of AZD1222 (ChAdOx1 nCoV-19) in healthy adults. For TCRbeta chain sequencing, PBMC samples from trial participants were taken at day 0 and at day 28 after the second dose. Points on this clone: The antigen this receptor binds is unknown. The record has no base qualities; no much larger clone is one base away.

Summary of the overall study and its limitations: Nearly half of unique spike-specific TCRs reportedly recognized epitopes outside regions mutated in the B.1.351 and B.1.1.7 variants. Conclusions about previously exposed vaccinees are limited, since just six AZD1222 recipients were seropositive for SARS-CoV-2 at baseline. In the small 56-69-year group, the increase in depth fell short of significance, most likely because of low power. Spike-specific TCR breadth and depth rose significantly after two AZD1222 doses compared with day 0 and with MenACWY recipients. Vaccine-associated CD4 TCRs spanned the whole spike protein, with dominant responses in regions 160-218 and 743-854. Because no day 14 peak-response samples were available, repertoires were characterized only after the peak T cell response. Participants were mostly white British, with more females than males. The authors suggested clonal diversity may have been underestimated.

The CDR3 numbers 17 residues from cysteine through phenylalanine. Of the read, only the CDR3 DNA is kept; its 51 bases are in frame from base 1. CDR1 LNHNV and CDR2 YYDKDF were looked up in the germline V gene (reference sequence). A distance of 16 bases separates the germline ends of V and J, which lose 3 bases and 1 base respectively. The CDR3 regions of human TCRbeta chains were analyzed by immunosequencing. The source study handled its data this way. TCRs in the repertoires were matched against a reference library of SARS-CoV-2-specific TCRs that had been generated with the MIRA antigen-specificity platform. Breadth meant the fraction of unique TCRs that were SARS-CoV-2-associated, whereas depth meant the fraction of total T cells that were SARS-CoV-2-associated. Using the MIRA data, each spike-specific TCR was assigned both to the spike region to which the TCR was reactive and to a CD4 or CD8 class. Log10-transformed breadth and depth values were compared by one-way ANOVA with Sidak's multiple comparisons tests. Imported from immuneACCESS, the table was reduced by TCRdb to in-frame sequences with V and J called. These copies leave out some clones; in studies compared against another copy, an unresolved V gene accounts for under half, and the cause of the remainder is not known. The V and J calls and clone size are taken from that table; D and trimming were inferred from the DNA. In all, the sample holds about 120,000 clones, and around nine tenths of those were seen once. The ten biggest clones cover 1.5% to 2% of the sample.

This sequence originates from an adult in good health. This material consisted of peripheral blood, taken on day 0 of AZD1222 vaccination. Recombination linked TRBV15 to TRBJ2-1; the D region may be TRBD1 or TRBD2, each matching 5 bases equally. The CDR3 protein: CATSRVSGPRSYNEQFF. The DNA reads TGTGCCACCAGCAGGGTCTCGGGACCTCGGTCCTACAATGAGCAGTTCTTC.